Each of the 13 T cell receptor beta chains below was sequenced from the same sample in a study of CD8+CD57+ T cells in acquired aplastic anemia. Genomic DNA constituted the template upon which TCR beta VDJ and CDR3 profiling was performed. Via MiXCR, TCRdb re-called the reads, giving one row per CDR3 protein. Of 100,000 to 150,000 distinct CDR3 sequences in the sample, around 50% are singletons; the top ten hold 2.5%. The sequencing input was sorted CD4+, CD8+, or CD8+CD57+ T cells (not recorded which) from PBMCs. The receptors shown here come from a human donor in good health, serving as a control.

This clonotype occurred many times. CDR3 bases: TGCAGTGCCCCCAACCCGACGGCCGACAAATTCTACGAGCAGTACTTC. Translating gives CSAPNPTADKFYEQYF. The rearrangement links TRBV20-1 to TRBJ2-7; D gene unclear. The CDR3 is 16 residues long. Trimming took off 6 bases at V and 3 bases at J, with 24 bases between the two ends. Germline CDR1 DFQATT, CDR2 SNEGSKA (reference sequence).

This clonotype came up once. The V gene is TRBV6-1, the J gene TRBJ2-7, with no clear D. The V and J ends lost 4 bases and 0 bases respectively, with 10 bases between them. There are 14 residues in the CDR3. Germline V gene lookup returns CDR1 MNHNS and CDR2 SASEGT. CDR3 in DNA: TGTGCCAGCAGTGCGACGGCCTACTCCTACGAGCAGTACTTC. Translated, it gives CASSATAYSYEQYF.

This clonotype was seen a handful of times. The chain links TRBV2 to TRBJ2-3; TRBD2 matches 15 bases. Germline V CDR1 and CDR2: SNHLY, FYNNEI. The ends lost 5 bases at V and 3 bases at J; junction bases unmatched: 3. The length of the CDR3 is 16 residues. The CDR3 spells CASSTGTSGRTDTQYF. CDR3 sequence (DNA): TGTGCCAGCAGTACCGGGACTAGCGGGAGGACAGATACGCAGTATTTT.

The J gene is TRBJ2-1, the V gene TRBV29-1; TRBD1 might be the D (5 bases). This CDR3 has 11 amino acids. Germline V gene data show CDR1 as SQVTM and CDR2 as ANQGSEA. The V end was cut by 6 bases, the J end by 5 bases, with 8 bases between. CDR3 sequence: CSVAGNNEQFF. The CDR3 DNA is TGCAGCGTAGCAGGGAACAATGAGCAGTTCTTC.

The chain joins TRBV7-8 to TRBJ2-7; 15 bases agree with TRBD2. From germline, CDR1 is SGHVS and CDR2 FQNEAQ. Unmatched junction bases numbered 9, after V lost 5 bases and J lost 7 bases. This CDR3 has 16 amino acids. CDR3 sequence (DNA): TGTGCCAGCAGCCGACGGACTAGCGGGGGGGCAAGGGAGCAGTACTTC. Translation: CASSRRTSGGAREQYF.

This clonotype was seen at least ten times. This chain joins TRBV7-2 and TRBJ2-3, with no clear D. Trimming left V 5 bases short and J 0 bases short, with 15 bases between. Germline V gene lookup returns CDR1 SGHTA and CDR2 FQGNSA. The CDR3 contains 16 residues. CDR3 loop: CASSLTPAGSTDTQYF. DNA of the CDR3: TGTGCCAGCAGCCTAACCCCGGCCGGTAGCACAGATACGCAGTATTTT.

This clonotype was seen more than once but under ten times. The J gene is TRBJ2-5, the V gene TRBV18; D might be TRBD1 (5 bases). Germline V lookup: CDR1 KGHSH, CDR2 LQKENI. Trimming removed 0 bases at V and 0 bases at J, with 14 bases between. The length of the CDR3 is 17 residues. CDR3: CASSPPGDDSYQETQYF. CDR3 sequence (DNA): TGTGCCAGCTCACCACCGGGCGACGACAGCTACCAAGAGACCCAGTACTTC.

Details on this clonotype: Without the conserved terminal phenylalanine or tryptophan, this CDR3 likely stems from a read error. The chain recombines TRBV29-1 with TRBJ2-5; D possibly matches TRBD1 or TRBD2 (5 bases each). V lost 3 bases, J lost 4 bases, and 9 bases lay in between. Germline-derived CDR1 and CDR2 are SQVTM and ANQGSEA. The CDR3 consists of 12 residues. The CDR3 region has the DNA TGCAGCGTTGAGGTCGGGGCAGAGACCCAGTACCTC. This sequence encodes CSVEVGAETQYL.

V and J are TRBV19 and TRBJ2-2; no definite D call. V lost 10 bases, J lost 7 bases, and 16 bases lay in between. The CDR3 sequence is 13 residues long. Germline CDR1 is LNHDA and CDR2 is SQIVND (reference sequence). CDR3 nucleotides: TGTGCCACGTCGCTTGGCGAGGACGGGGAGCTGTTTTTT. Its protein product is CATSLGEDGELFF.

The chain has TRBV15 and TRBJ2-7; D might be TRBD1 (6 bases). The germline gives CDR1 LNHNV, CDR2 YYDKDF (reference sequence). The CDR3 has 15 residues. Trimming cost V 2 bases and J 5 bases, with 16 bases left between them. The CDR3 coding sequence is TGTGCCACCAGCAGAAAGTTCACAGGGCTGGACGAGCAGTACTTC. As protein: CATSRKFTGLDEQYF.

The CDR3 DNA follows: TGTGCCATCAGTGAGGCCAAGGGCAGGTACGAGCAGTACTTC. This translates into CAISEAKGRYEQYF. This chain uses TRBV10-3 with TRBJ2-7; unclear D gene. Germline V lookup: CDR1 ENHRY, CDR2 SYGVKD. Trimming left V 2 bases short and J 4 bases short, with 12 bases between. This CDR3 region has 14 residues.

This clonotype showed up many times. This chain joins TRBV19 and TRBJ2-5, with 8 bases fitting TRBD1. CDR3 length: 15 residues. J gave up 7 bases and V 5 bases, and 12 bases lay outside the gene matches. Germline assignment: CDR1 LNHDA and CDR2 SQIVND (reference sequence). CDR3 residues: CASSQEGTGTLTQYF. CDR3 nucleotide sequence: TGTGCCAGTAGTCAAGAGGGGACAGGTACATTGACCCAGTACTTC.

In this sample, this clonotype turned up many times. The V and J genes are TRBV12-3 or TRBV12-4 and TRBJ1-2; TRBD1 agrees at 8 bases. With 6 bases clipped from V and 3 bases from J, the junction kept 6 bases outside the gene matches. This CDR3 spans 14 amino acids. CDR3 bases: TGTGCCAGCAGGGCCGTGGACAGGGACTATGGCTACACCTTC. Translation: CASRAVDRDYGYTF.